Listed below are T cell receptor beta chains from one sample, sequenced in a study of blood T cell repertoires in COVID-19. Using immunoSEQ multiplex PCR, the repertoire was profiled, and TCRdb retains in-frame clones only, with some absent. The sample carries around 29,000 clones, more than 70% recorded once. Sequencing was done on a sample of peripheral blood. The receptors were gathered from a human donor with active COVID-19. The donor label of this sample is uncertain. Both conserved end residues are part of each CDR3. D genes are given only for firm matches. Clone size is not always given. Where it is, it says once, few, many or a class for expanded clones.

CDR3 DNA: TGTGCCAGCAGTTACTCAACACGGAACACCGGGGAGCTGTTTTTT; CDR3 protein: CASSYSTRNTGELFF; V gene: TRBV6-2/TRBV6-3; clone size: .; J gene: TRBJ2-2; D gene: .
CDR3 DNA: TGTGCCAGCAGTGGGCGGCTCGGAGAGGGCACTGAAGCTTTCTTT; CDR3 protein: CASSGRLGEGTEAFF; V gene: TRBV2; clone size: few; J gene: TRBJ1-1; D gene: .
CDR3 DNA: TGTGCCAGCAGTCGGACTAGCGGGGCCGAGACCCAGTACTTC; CDR3 protein: CASSRTSGAETQYF; V gene: TRBV6-5; clone size: .; J gene: TRBJ2-5; D gene: TRBD2
CDR3 DNA: TGTGCCAGCAGTTTTAATAGACAATCCTACGAGCAGTACTTC; CDR3 protein: CASSFNRQSYEQYF; V gene: TRBV28; clone size: .; J gene: TRBJ2-7; D gene: .
CDR3 DNA: TGCGCCAGCAGCCCCCAGGGGCTTCAAGAAAAACTGTTTTTT; CDR3 protein: CASSPQGLQEKLFF; V gene: TRBV5-1; clone size: .; J gene: TRBJ1-4; D gene: .
CDR3 DNA: TGTGCCAGCAGTGAAGGAGGGGGCCGCTCCTACGAGCAGTACTTC; CDR3 protein: CASSEGGGRSYEQYF; V gene: TRBV2; clone size: .; J gene: TRBJ2-7; D gene: TRBD1
CDR3 DNA: TGTGCCAGCACCCTAGTTTTTGGGGGGGCGCATGAGCAGTTCTTC; CDR3 protein: CASTLVFGGAHEQFF; V gene: TRBV7-2; clone size: .; J gene: TRBJ2-1; D gene: .
CDR3 DNA: TGTGCCAGCAGCAAAGAGCGGCAGCTAATATTCTCTGGAAACACCATATATTTT; CDR3 protein: CASSKERQLIFSGNTIYF; V gene: TRBV21-1; clone size: once; J gene: TRBJ1-3; D gene: .
CDR3 DNA: TGTGCCGAGGGGGGACAGGGCGCTTTCGACTTC; CDR3 protein: CAEGGQGAFDF; V gene: TRBV7-8; clone size: .; J gene: TRBJ2-7; D gene: TRBD1
CDR3 DNA: TGTGCCAGCAGCTTCAGCGGGACCCGCTACGAGCAGTACTTC; CDR3 protein: CASSFSGTRYEQYF; V gene: TRBV5-6; clone size: once; J gene: TRBJ2-7; D gene: TRBD2
CDR3 DNA: TGTGCCAGCAGCAGGACAGGGGAAAACACCATATATTTT; CDR3 protein: CASSRTGENTIYF; V gene: TRBV11-2; clone size: few; J gene: TRBJ1-3; D gene: TRBD1
CDR3 DNA: TGTGCCACCAGCAGAGATCTGACAGATACGCAGTATTTT; CDR3 protein: CATSRDLTDTQYF; V gene: TRBV15; clone size: .; J gene: TRBJ2-3; D gene: .
CDR3 DNA: TGCGCCAGCAAGGCATTGGCGGGGCAAAACACCGGGGAGCTGTTTTTT; CDR3 protein: CASKALAGQNTGELFF; V gene: TRBV5-1; clone size: .; J gene: TRBJ2-2; D gene: .
CDR3 DNA: TGTGCCAGCAGCCCTACGACAGGGTACATGAACACTGAAGCTTTCTTT; CDR3 protein: CASSPTTGYMNTEAFF; V gene: TRBV14; clone size: once; J gene: TRBJ1-1; D gene: TRBD1
CDR3 DNA: TGTGCCAGCAGCAGGGGGTACAATGAGCAGTTCTTC; CDR3 protein: CASSRGYNEQFF; V gene: TRBV6-2/TRBV6-3; clone size: .; J gene: TRBJ2-1; D gene: TRBD1
CDR3 DNA: TGTGCCAGCAGCCGAGCTAGCGGGGGGGCCAACGAGCAGTACTTC; CDR3 protein: CASSRASGGANEQYF; V gene: TRBV6-5; clone size: .; J gene: TRBJ2-7; D gene: TRBD2
CDR3 DNA: TGTGCCAGCAGCCTGGACAGGGGTAGAGGAGGCTACACCTTC; CDR3 protein: CASSLDRGRGGYTF; V gene: TRBV3-1/TRBV3-2; clone size: .; J gene: TRBJ1-2; D gene: TRBD1
CDR3 DNA: TGTGCCAGCAGCGGAACAGGGGGGGCCCTCACCGGGGAGCTGTTTTTT; CDR3 protein: CASSGTGGALTGELFF; V gene: TRBV7-2; clone size: .; J gene: TRBJ2-2; D gene: .
CDR3 DNA: TGTGCCAGCAGCGTCAGGGATTTTGGCTACACCTTC; CDR3 protein: CASSVRDFGYTF; V gene: TRBV7-8; clone size: .; J gene: TRBJ1-2; D gene: .
CDR3 DNA: TGCAGCGTTGGGGGGCCGAGGGGGACGAACACTGAAGCTTTCTTT; CDR3 protein: CSVGGPRGTNTEAFF; V gene: TRBV29-1; clone size: .; J gene: TRBJ1-1; D gene: .